What follows are 30 T cell receptor beta chains derived from one specimen sequenced in a study of radiotherapy plus CTLA-4 blockade in lung cancer (dated by TCRdb to the late 2010s). Receptor amplification or capture employed the immunoSEQ multiplex PCR assay. The clones in this table, taken by TCRdb from immuneACCESS, are in-frame only. Not every clone is retained; where verified, under half of the shortfall comes from an unresolved V gene, and the cause of the rest is unknown. In this sample the table shows under 95,000 clones, more than 60% of which occur a single time. The ten biggest clones cover 22% of the sample. The sequences come from peripheral blood, collected from a patient treated with radiotherapy plus ipilimumab. These receptors were taken from a human donor with non-small cell lung cancer whose response to radiotherapy plus ipilimumab could not be evaluated. Some clones in this sample may be carry-over from other donors' samples.

V usage is TRBV9 and J usage is TRBJ2-7; 12 nucleotides agree with TRBD2. V lost 6 bases to trimming and J lost 5 bases; unmatched junction nucleotides: 9. In germline, CDR1 is SGDLS, CDR2 YYNGEE. CDR3 size: 15 residues. In DNA form, the CDR3 reads TGTGCCAGCACCTCTAGCGGGGGGGCCTTTCACGAGCAGTACTTC. It encodes CASTSSGGAFHEQYF.

The rearrangement joins TRBV10-3 to TRBJ1-1; 10 bases fit TRBD1. Germline V CDR1 and CDR2: ENHRY, SYGVKD. The CDR3 covers 13 residues. The ends lost 11 bases at V and 4 bases at J; junction bases unmatched: 7. The CDR3 DNA sequence: TGTGCCGTCGGGGACAGGGGAGGCACTGAAGCTTTCTTT. Translation: CAVGDRGGTEAFF.

The genes are TRBV4-2 and TRBJ1-2, with D tentatively TRBD1 (6 bases). Germline V lookup: CDR1 LGHNA, CDR2 YNFKEQ. The CDR3 covers 15 residues. V gave up 0 bases and J gave up 3 bases, with 11 bases separating them. CDR3 sequence: CASSQDTGSDYGYTF. The CDR3 region has the DNA TGTGCCAGCAGCCAAGACACAGGGAGTGACTATGGCTACACCTTC.

The V call is TRBV6-5, the J call TRBJ2-5; tentative D call: TRBD1 (6 bases). V lost 6 bases, J lost 4 bases, and 12 bases lay in between. Germline V gene data show CDR1 as MNHEY and CDR2 as SVGAGI. This CDR3 is 13 amino acids long. Written as DNA, the CDR3 is TGTGCCAGCAGCGTAAACAGGGCAGAGACCCAGTACTTC. The encoded protein is CASSVNRAETQYF.

V is TRBV18 and J is TRBJ1-1; D is unresolved. The V gene's germline CDR1 is KGHSH and CDR2 LQKENI. This CDR3 is built from 17 residues. Trimming stripped 2 bases from V and 0 bases from J, with 16 bases between. CDR3 bases: TGTGCCAGCTCACCAGGGCTGGCAGGTACCCTGAACACTGAAGCTTTCTTT. Its translation: CASSPGLAGTLNTEAFF.

This clone occurred a few times. The chain has TRBV4-2 and TRBJ1-1; D gene uncertain. Germline-derived CDR1 and CDR2 are LGHNA and YNFKEQ. The CDR3 is 16 amino acids. The V and J ends lost 0 bases and 3 bases respectively, with 14 bases between them. Written as DNA, the CDR3 is TGTGCCAGCAGCCAAGACGCACTCAACTATTACACTGAAGCTTTCTTT. Protein: CASSQDALNYYTEAFF.

Note on this clone: Different DNA sequences within this sample yield the same CDR3. V and J are TRBV5-1 and TRBJ2-2; 7 nucleotides align to TRBD1. Germline V gives CDR1 SGHRS, CDR2 YFSETQ. The CDR3 contains 15 residues. V shed 2 bases and J 3 bases; nucleotides not matched to a gene: 4. This CDR3 reads CASSLRQGDTGELFF. The CDR3 region has the DNA TGCGCCAGCAGCTTAAGACAGGGTGACACCGGGGAGCTGTTTTTT. The full variable domain, its missing parts supplied by reference TRBV5-1 and TRBJ2-2, is KAGVTQTPRYLIKTRGQQVTLSCSPISGHRSVSWYQQTPGQGLQFLFEYFSETQRNKGNFPGRFSGRQFSNSRSEMNVSTLELGDSALYLCASSLRQGDTGELFFGEGSRLTVL.

In DNA form, the CDR3 reads TGTGCCAGCAGTGATAACACCAGGACAGGGTGGGGAGAGACCCAGTACTTC. Its protein product is CASSDNTRTGWGETQYF. The chain couples TRBV25-1 to TRBJ2-5; 8 nucleotides agree with TRBD1. This CDR3 has 17 amino acids. Trimming removed 3 bases from V and 4 bases from J; junction bases left unmatched: 13. Germline-derived CDR1 and CDR2 are MGHDK and SYGVNS.

V gene TRBV28 combines with J gene TRBJ2-5, with D possibly being TRBD1 (5 bases). The length of the CDR3 is 14 residues. V dropped 4 bases and J dropped 4 bases, with 13 bases sitting between them. From germline, CDR1 is MDHEN and CDR2 SYDVKM. CDR3 bases: TGTGCCAGCAGTTATGTGGGGCAGGGAGAGACCCAGTACTTC. Protein product: CASSYVGQGETQYF.

V gene TRBV5-1 combines with J gene TRBJ2-1; D unclear. Germline V CDR1 and CDR2: SGHRS, YFSETQ. Trimming cost V 1 base and J 5 bases, with 13 bases left between them. This CDR3 has 15 residues. The CDR3 bases are TGCGCCAGCAGCTTGAATACAGCCCTCGACAATGAGCAGTTCTTC. Translating it yields CASSLNTALDNEQFF.

The genes are TRBV7-9 and TRBJ1-2; D is undetermined. Germline lookup yields CDR1 SEHNR and CDR2 FQNEAQ (reference sequence). V was clipped by 2 bases and J by 4 bases, with 14 bases between them. The CDR3 length is 15 residues. CDR3 loop: CASSLPLPGSYGYTF. For the CDR3, the DNA is TGTGCCAGCAGCTTACCCCTGCCAGGTTCCTATGGCTACACCTTC.

The genes are TRBV5-4 and TRBJ1-1; 7 bases match TRBD1. The germline CDR1 and CDR2 sequences are SGHNT and YYREEE (reference sequence). The CDR3 runs to 14 residues. V was pared by 0 bases and J by 9 bases, with 8 bases of the junction left unmatched. The CDR3 bases are TGTGCCAGCAGCTTGGGGCAGGGGGAAGTTAAAGCTTTCTTT. Its translation: CASSLGQGEVKAFF.

The table lists this clone with a count of one. V usage is TRBV28 and J usage is TRBJ1-4, with a possible D match to TRBD1 (6 bases). Looked up from germline, CDR1 is MDHEN and CDR2 is SYDVKM. This CDR3 contains 14 residues. The V gene lost 7 bases and the J gene lost 0 bases, with 9 bases spanning the gap. CDR3 sequence: CASTRTATNEKLFF. The CDR3 DNA is TGTGCCAGCACCCGGACAGCAACTAATGAAAAACTGTTTTTT.

The chain employs TRBV7-9 and TRBJ2-5, with TRBD1 identical over 8 bases. CDR1 SEHNR and CDR2 FQNEAQ come from the germline V gene (reference sequence). The CDR3 has 16 amino acids. The junction had 4 bases not matched to a gene; V was cut back by 0 bases and J by 1 base. CDR3 DNA sequence: TGTGCCAGCAGCTTAGCGGCAGGGGGCGTCCAAGAGACCCAGTACTTC. It codes for CASSLAAGGVQETQYF.

The chain couples TRBV10-3 to TRBJ2-7, with 10 bases matching TRBD1. The CDR3 is 15 residues long. The V gene end was trimmed by 0 bases and the J gene end by 2 bases; junction bases not matched to a gene: 1. The V gene's germline CDR1 is ENHRY and CDR2 SYGVKD. CDR3 DNA sequence: TGTGCCATCAGTGAGTCGGACAGGGGGGCCTACGAGCAGTACTTC. Residues: CAISESDRGAYEQYF.

The chain couples TRBV29-1 to TRBJ1-1; perhaps TRBD1 as D (6 bases). This CDR3 region has 14 residues. V gave up 7 bases and J gave up 1 base, with 16 bases separating them. Germline V CDR1 and CDR2: SQVTM, ANQGSEA. CDR3 DNA sequence: TGCAGCGCGCACCGGGACAACTCGAACACTGAAGCTTTCTTT. It translates to CSAHRDNSNTEAFF.

The gene calls are TRBV6-5 and TRBJ2-7, with D possibly being TRBD1 (5 bases). Germline assignment: CDR1 MNHEY and CDR2 SVGAGI. This CDR3 is 15 amino acids long. Trimming removed 5 bases at V and 1 base at J, with 15 bases between. CDR3 region: CASSTHPDRSYEQYF. In DNA form, the CDR3 reads TGTGCCAGCAGTACCCATCCCGACAGATCCTACGAGCAGTACTTC.

The chain has TRBV5-6 and TRBJ1-1; D might be TRBD1 (5 bases). Germline assignment: CDR1 SGHDT and CDR2 YYEEEE. Trimming pared 3 bases from V and 6 bases from J, leaving 12 bases between. CDR3 size: 13 residues. CDR3 sequence reads: CASSSQVGAEAFF. CDR3 coding DNA: TGTGCCAGCAGCTCACAGGTCGGCGCTGAAGCTTTCTTT.

This chain joins TRBV10-3 and TRBJ2-1; 7 positions match TRBD2. The CDR3 runs to 14 residues. Germline CDR1 reads ENHRY; CDR2 reads SYGVKD. Losses at the gene ends were 6 bases for V and 7 bases for J; bases not matched to a gene: 9. The chain's CDR3 is CAIRASGFGNEQFF. CDR3 in DNA: TGTGCCATCAGGGCTAGCGGCTTTGGAAATGAGCAGTTCTTC.

The genes are TRBV6-6 and TRBJ1-5; TRBD1 aligns across 8 bases. The V gene's germline CDR1 is MNHNY and CDR2 SVGAGI (reference sequence). CDR3 length: 15 amino acids. Trimming cost V 6 bases and J 0 bases; bases outside gene matches: 4. CDR3 DNA: TGTGCCAGCAGGACGACAGGGGATAGCAATCAGCCCCAGCATTTT. Residues: CASRTTGDSNQPQHF.

The chain is built from TRBV30 and TRBJ2-1; 11 nucleotides line up with TRBD2. Germline V lookup: CDR1 GTSNPN, CDR2 SVGIG (reference sequence). The CDR3 spans 18 residues. The junction had 9 bases not matched to a gene; V was cut back by 2 bases and J by 0 bases. DNA for the CDR3: TGTGCCTGGAGTTTTGGGTTACTAGCGGGGGCCTCCTACAATGAGCAGTTCTTC. Its translation: CAWSFGLLAGASYNEQFF.

V is TRBV5-4 and J is TRBJ2-4, with D tentatively TRBD2 (5 bases). The CDR3 is 16 residues long. The ends were cut back, 6 bases at V and 0 bases at J, with 16 bases in the middle. Per the germline V gene, CDR1 is SGHNT and CDR2 is YYREEE (reference sequence). CDR3 DNA sequence: TGTGCCAGCACCGGATCCCCGGAGGAAGCCAAAAACATTCAGTACTTC. Protein sequence: CASTGSPEEAKNIQYF.

This clone was found many times. The chain carries TRBV28 and TRBJ1-1, with 7 bases aligning to TRBD1. The CDR3 sequence is 16 residues long. V was clipped by 2 bases and J by 2 bases; unmatched bases: 8. Germline V gene lookup returns CDR1 MDHEN and CDR2 SYDVKM. DNA of the CDR3: TGTGCCAGCAGTTTACTCCTCGGACAGGTAAACACTGAAGCTTTCTTT. This encodes CASSLLLGQVNTEAFF.

The chain recombines TRBV5-8 with TRBJ2-1, with TRBD1 matching over 10 bases. The CDR3 totals 14 residues. Trimming removed 4 bases from V and 9 bases from J; junction bases left unmatched: 7. Germline V gene sequence: CDR1 SGHTS, CDR2 YDEGEE. CDR3 nucleotide sequence: TGTGCCAGCAGCCCCGGGACAGGGGTGGGTGAGCAGTTCTTC. Translation gives CASSPGTGVGEQFF. The full variable domain, completed using reference TRBV5-8 and TRBJ2-1, is EAGVTQSPTHLIKTRGQQATLRCSPISGHTSVYWYQQALGLGLQFLLWYDEGEERNRGNFPPRFSGRQFPNYSSELNVNALELEDSALYLCASSPGTGVGEQFFGPGTRLTVL.

This chain uses TRBV5-4 with TRBJ1-1; a weak D match, TRBD1 (6 bases). With 1 base removed from V and 0 bases from J, the gap between germline ends came to 10 bases. The CDR3 contains 15 residues. CDR1 is SGHNT, CDR2 YYREEE, per germline (reference sequence). In nucleotides, the CDR3 is TGTGCCAGCAGCTTGACAGGGAGCATGAACACTGAAGCTTTCTTT. Translation: CASSLTGSMNTEAFF. Full variable domain (remainder filled in from reference TRBV5-4 and TRBJ1-1): ETGVTQSPTHLIKTRGQQVTLRCSSQSGHNTVSWYQQALGQGPQFIFQYYREEENGRGNFPPRFSGLQFPNYSSELNVNALELDDSALYLCASSLTGSMNTEAFFGQGTRLTVV.

A remark on this clone: A junction end diverges from the germline sequence, so it may reflect a read error. The DNA for the CDR3 is TGCGCCAGCAACGAGCAGGGGGGTAATGAAAAACTGCTTTTT. Translated, it gives CASNEQGGNEKLLF. The V call is TRBV5-1, the J call TRBJ1-4; 7 bases line up with TRBD1. This CDR3 spans 14 amino acids. Germline V gene lookup returns CDR1 SGHRS and CDR2 YFSETQ.

V gene TRBV4-1 combines with J gene TRBJ2-1; 9 bases match TRBD2. Germline values: CDR1 MGHRA, CDR2 YSYEKL. The CDR3 loop spans 16 amino acids. J was trimmed by 4 bases and V by 0 bases; bases with no gene match: 4. The CDR3 reads CASSQDTSGRYNEQFF. Here the CDR3 DNA reads TGCGCCAGCAGCCAAGACACTAGCGGGCGTTACAATGAGCAGTTCTTC.

This clone turned up a few times. The chain is built from TRBV27 and TRBJ2-7, with 10 bases matching TRBD1. Per germline, CDR1 MNHEY and CDR2 SMNVEV (reference sequence). V was pared by 2 bases and J by 7 bases, with 8 bases of the junction left unmatched. The CDR3 consists of 15 residues. The DNA of the CDR3 is TGTGCCAGCAGTTTAGGGACAGGGGTCTCCGGGGAGCAGTACTTC. This codes for CASSLGTGVSGEQYF.

V and J are TRBV7-2 and TRBJ1-3; TRBD1 aligns across 10 bases. The germline V gene encodes CDR1 SGHTA and CDR2 FQGNSA. The trim removed 5 bases at V and 0 bases at J, leaving 7 bases unmatched. The CDR3 consists of 17 residues. CDR3 loop: CASSPGQGYYSGNTIYF. CDR3 sequence (DNA): TGTGCCAGCAGCCCGGGACAGGGGTACTACTCTGGAAACACCATATATTTT.

The chain joins TRBV11-3 to TRBJ1-3; D might be TRBD1 (6 bases). This CDR3 has 15 residues. CDR1 SGHNT and CDR2 YENEEA come from the germline V gene. Trimming removed 5 bases from V and 2 bases from J, with 13 bases in between. In nucleotides, the CDR3 is TGTGCCAGCAGCAGAGCAGGGGTACCTGGAAACACCATATATTTT. Its translation is CASSRAGVPGNTIYF.